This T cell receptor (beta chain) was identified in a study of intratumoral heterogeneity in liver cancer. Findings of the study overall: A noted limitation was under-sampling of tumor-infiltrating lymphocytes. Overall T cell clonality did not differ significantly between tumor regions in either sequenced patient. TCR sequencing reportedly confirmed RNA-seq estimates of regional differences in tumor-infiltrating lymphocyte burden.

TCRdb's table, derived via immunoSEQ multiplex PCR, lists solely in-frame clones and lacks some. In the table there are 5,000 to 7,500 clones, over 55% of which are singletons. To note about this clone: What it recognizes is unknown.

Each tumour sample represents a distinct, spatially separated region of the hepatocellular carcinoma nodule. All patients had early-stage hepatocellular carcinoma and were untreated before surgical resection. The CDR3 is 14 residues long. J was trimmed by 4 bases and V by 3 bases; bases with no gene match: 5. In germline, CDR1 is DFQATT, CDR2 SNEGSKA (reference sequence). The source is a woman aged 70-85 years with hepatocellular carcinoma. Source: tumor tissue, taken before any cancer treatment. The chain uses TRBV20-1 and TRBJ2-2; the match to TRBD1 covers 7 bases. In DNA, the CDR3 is TGCAGTGCTAGTACAGGGGCGGGCACCGGGGAGCTGTTTTTT. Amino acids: CSASTGAGTGELFF.